This T cell receptor (beta chain) was recorded in a study of read filtering for tumor transcriptome and immune sequencing. On the study more broadly: Patients were about 17 male and roughly 15 female, mean age 65.9 years, range about 47 to 80.

The germline V gene has CDR1 SGHRS and CDR2 YFSETQ. The CDR3 sequence is 15 residues long. With 0 bases removed from V and 0 bases from J, the gap between germline ends came to 7 bases. This clonotype occurred many times. From approximately 430 ng of RNA, a library with molecular barcoded alpha/delta and beta/gamma adaptors was made. TCRdb re-analysed the reads in MiXCR, keeping a single row per CDR3 protein. The data show about 48,000 distinct CDR3 sequences, roughly 20% seen once. The rearrangement uses TRBV5-1 and TRBJ2-1; no clear D gene. This TCR was sampled from a donor at least 40 years old with multiple myeloma. The specimen sequenced was a population of CD138-negative cells sorted from bone marrow. CDR3 sequence reads: CASSLDGSSYNEQFF. In DNA, the CDR3 is TGCGCCAGCAGCTTGGACGGAAGCTCCTACAATGAGCAGTTCTTC.